The source of this TCR beta chain is a study of identical twins. Notes on the study in general: Beta out-of-frame sequences showed weaker excess sharing between twins.

As regards this clonotype: Its antigen is unknown.

TCRdb re-called the 5' RACE reads through MiXCR, storing one row per CDR3 protein. The top ten hold roughly 1.6% of the sample, which has nearly 650,000 distinct CDR3 sequences, about 7.1% seen once. These records were also assigned to another study, of yellow fever vaccine responses in identical twins.

The sequencing sample was made of PBMCs. The sequence derives from a woman aged 18-29 years in good health.

The CDR3 reads CASSRGGSSNQPQHF. In nucleotides, the CDR3 is TGTGCCAGCAGCCGAGGGGGGAGCAGCAATCAGCCCCAGCATTTT. This chain uses TRBV12-3 or TRBV12-4 with TRBJ1-5; possibly TRBD1 for D (6 bases). V was shortened by 6 bases and J by 1 base, with 13 bases between the two germline ends. The CDR3 runs to 15 residues.